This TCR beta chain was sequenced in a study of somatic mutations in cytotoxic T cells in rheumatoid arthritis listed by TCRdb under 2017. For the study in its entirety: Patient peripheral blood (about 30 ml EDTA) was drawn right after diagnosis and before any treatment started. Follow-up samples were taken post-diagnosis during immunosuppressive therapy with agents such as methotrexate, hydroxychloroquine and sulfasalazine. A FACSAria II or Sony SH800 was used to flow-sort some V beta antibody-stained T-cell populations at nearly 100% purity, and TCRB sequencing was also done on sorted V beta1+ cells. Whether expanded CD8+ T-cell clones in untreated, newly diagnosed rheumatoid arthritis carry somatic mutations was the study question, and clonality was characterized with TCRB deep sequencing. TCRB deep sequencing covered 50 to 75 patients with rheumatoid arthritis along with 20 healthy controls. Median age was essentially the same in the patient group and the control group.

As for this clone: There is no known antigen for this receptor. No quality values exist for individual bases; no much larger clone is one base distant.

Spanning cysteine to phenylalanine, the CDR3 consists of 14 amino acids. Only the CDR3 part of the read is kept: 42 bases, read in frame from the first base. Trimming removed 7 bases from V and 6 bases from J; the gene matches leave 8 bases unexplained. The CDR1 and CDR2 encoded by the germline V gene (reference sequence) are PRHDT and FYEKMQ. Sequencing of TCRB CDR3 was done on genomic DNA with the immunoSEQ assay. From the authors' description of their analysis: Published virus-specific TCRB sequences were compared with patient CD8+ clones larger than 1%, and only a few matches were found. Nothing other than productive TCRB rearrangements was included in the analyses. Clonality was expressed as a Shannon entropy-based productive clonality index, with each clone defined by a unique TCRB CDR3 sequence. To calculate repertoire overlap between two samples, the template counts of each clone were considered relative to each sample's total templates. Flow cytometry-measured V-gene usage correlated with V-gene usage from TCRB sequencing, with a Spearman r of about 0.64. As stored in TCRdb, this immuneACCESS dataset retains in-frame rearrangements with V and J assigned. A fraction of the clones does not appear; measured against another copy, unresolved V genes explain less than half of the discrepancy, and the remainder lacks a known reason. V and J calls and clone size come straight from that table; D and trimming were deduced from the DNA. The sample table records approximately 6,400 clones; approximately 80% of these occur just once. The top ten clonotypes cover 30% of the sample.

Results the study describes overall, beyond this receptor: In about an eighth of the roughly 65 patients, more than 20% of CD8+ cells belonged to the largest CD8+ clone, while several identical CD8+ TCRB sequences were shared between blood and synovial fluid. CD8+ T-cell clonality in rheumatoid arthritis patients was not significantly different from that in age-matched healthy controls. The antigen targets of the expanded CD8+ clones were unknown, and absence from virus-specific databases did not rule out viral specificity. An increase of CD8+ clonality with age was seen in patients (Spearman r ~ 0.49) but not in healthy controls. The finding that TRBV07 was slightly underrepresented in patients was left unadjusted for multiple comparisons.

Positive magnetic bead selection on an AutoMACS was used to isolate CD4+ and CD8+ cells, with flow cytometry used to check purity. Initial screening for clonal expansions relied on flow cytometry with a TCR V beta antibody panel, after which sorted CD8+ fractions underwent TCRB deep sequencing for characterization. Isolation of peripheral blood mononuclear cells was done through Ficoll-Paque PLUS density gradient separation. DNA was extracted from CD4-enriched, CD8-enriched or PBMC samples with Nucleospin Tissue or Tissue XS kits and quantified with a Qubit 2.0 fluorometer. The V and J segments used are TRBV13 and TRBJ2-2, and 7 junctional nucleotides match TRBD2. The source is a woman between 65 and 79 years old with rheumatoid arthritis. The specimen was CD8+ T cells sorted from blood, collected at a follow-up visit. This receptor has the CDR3 CASKGGRAPGELFF. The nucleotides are TGTGCCAGCAAGGGAGGGAGGGCCCCCGGGGAGCTGTTTTTT.